The sequence of this T cell receptor beta chain was determined in a study of identical twins. Findings and limits, study-wide: Excess sharing by twins proved weaker in beta out-of-frame sequences. A cross-sectional statistical analysis, not follow-up of the same donors, supported the conclusions.

The CDR3 consists of 13 residues. Germline values: CDR1 SNHLY, CDR2 FYNNEI. Trimming left V 9 bases short and J 7 bases short, with 16 bases between. TCRdb re-called the 5' RACE reads with MiXCR, one entry per CDR3 protein. The sample has hundreds of thousands of distinct CDR3 sequences, about 7.1% seen once. A remark on this clonotype: What it recognizes is unknown.

Separately, the same data were catalogued under a study of yellow fever vaccine responses in identical twins.

The TCR originated in a young woman in good health. V gene TRBV2 combines with J gene TRBJ2-1; the D call may be TRBD1 or TRBD2 (5 bases each). The sequenced material came from PBMCs. CDR3 in amino acids: CARAPGTWNEQFF. CDR3 nucleotides: TGTGCCAGGGCACCGGGGACGTGGAATGAGCAGTTCTTC. Using reference TRBV2 and TRBJ2-1 for the parts outside the CDR3, the full variable domain is EPEVTQTPSHQVTQMGQEVILRCVPISNHLYFYWYRQILGQKVEFLVSFYNNEISEKSEIFDDQFSVERPDGSNFTLKIRSTKLEDSAMYFCARAPGTWNEQFFGPGTRLTVL.